The 11 T cell receptor beta chains below come from one sample, sequenced in a study of T cell clusters in autoimmune cytopenias. Multiplex touch-down PCR amplified TRB using TRB-A and TRB-B pools in one tube. TCRdb reanalyzed the multiplex PCR reads and collapses them to one entry per CDR3 protein, without DNA. Here the sample table reports about 4,500 distinct CDR3 sequences. Some 39,000 genome equivalents of blood DNA were amplified for TRB. This sample was shared with a second study, whose subject was T cell repertoires in aging, cancer and after chemotherapy.

The sample taken for sequencing was peripheral blood. Receptor source: a human donor in good health.

The chain has TRBV5-4 and TRBJ2-1; the D call from TCRdb, TRBD1, cannot be confirmed without DNA. The germline V gene has CDR1 SGHNT and CDR2 YYREEE (reference sequence). CDR3 size: 14 residues. CDR3 region: CASSSRTGYNEQFF.

This chain uses TRBV5-1 with TRBJ2-7; no DNA is available, so the TRBD1 call from TCRdb remains unchecked. Looked up from germline, CDR1 is SGHRS and CDR2 is YFSETQ. The CDR3 consists of 15 residues. CDR3 residues: CASSYEDRGVNEQYF.

The chain carries TRBV30 and TRBJ1-5; without DNA, the TCRdb call of TRBD1 cannot be checked. The CDR3 consists of 13 residues. From germline, CDR1 is GTSNPN and CDR2 SVGIG (reference sequence). The CDR3 loop is CAWGTGSNQPQHF. The whole variable domain, remainder taken from reference TRBV30 and TRBJ1-5, is SQTIHQWPATLVQPVGSPLSLECTVEGTSNPNLYWYRQAAGRGLQLLFYSVGIGQISSEVPQNLSASRPQDRQFILSSKKLLLSDSGFYLCAWGTGSNQPQHFGDGTRLSIL.

The rearrangement links TRBV5-4 to TRBJ1-2; checking the TCRdb D call of TRBD1 is not possible without DNA. This CDR3 has 13 amino acids. CDR1 SGHNT and CDR2 YYREEE come from the germline V gene (reference sequence). This chain's CDR3 is CASSPQTTGGYTF.

This clonotype is identified as medium-sized from frequency. The genes are TRBV29-1 and TRBJ2-7; with no DNA, the TCRdb D assignment of TRBD1 cannot be verified. The germline CDR1 and CDR2 sequences are SQVTM and ANQGSEA. There are 12 residues in the CDR3. CDR3: CSVASGAYEQYF.

The chain combines TRBV6-1 with TRBJ2-6; TCRdb's D gene call, TRBD1, goes unchecked for lack of DNA. The CDR3 sequence is 15 residues long. Germline V gene data show CDR1 as MNHNS and CDR2 as SASEGT. CDR3 in amino acids: CASSDLGPGANVLTF.

The chain uses TRBV20-1 and TRBJ1-4; with no DNA, the TCRdb D assignment of TRBD1 cannot be verified. The CDR3 covers 15 residues. Germline V CDR1 and CDR2: DFQATT, SNEGSKA (reference sequence). CDR3 protein: CSATQDSATNEKLFF.

By frequency, this clonotype is medium-sized (0.01 to 0.1%). The CDR3 sequence: CASSGRAHEQYF. The chain uses TRBV19 and TRBJ2-7; TCRdb lists TRBD2, though no DNA is available to test this call. The CDR3 runs to 12 residues. Germline V lookup: CDR1 LNHDA, CDR2 SQIVND (reference sequence).

The chain recombines TRBV18 with TRBJ2-2. Germline V gene sequence: CDR1 KGHSH, CDR2 LQKENI. This CDR3 has 12 residues. This chain's CDR3 is CASSSNTGELFF.

J is TRBJ2-2 and V is TRBV5-5; there is no DNA to check the TCRdb D call of TRBD1. Germline V CDR1 and CDR2: SGHKS, YYEKEE (reference sequence). CDR3 size: 17 residues. The CDR3 here is CASSVQGAGINTGELFF.

This sequence joins TRBV6-5 and TRBJ2-7. Germline CDR1 and CDR2: MNHEY and SVGAGI. This CDR3 region has 17 residues. CDR3 protein: CASSYGMMAAASYEQYF.